This T cell receptor beta chain is from a study of T cell responses to AZD1222 COVID-19 vaccine (dated by TCRdb to the early 2020s). Concerning the study at large: A total of around 240 trial participants underwent TCR sequencing, of whom nearly 210 received two doses of AZD1222 and approximately 25 received two doses of the MenACWY control vaccine. Trial participants were enrolled by age into 18-55, 56-69 and 70-plus year subgroups, with about 150, 28 and 57 TCR-sequenced participants respectively.

In the paper's terms, the time point label means: about 28 days (+/-7) after the second vaccine dose. Because spike-specific TCR depth and breadth did not differ between the two schedules, AZD1222 recipients who got a second dose at roughly 4 weeks were pooled with those who got a second dose at roughly 12 weeks. Samples from vaccinated people were obtained from the UK trials COV001 and COV002, which included a single-blind randomized controlled phase 2/3 trial of AZD1222 (ChAdOx1 nCoV-19) in healthy adults. Trial participant PBMC samples were collected at day 0 and day 28 after the second dose for TCRbeta chain sequencing. V loses 5 bases, J loses 8 bases, and the germline ends lie 18 bases apart. From its cysteine to its phenylalanine, the CDR3 spans 13 amino acids. Of all the DNA, just the CDR3 is kept, 39 bases in frame from base 1. From the germline V gene, CDR1 is SQVTM and CDR2 is ANQGSEA.

A remark on this clone: Its antigen is currently not known. The record has no base qualities; no much larger clone is one base away.

The paper's findings and limits, for the study overall: Reportedly, almost half of the unique spike-specific TCRs recognized epitopes lying outside the regions that are mutated in the B.1.351 and B.1.1.7 variants. In the small 56-69-year group, the increase in depth fell short of significance, most likely because of low power. Vaccine-associated CD4 TCRs spanned the whole spike protein, with dominant responses in regions 160-218 and 743-854. Because no day 14 peak-response samples were available, repertoires were characterized only after the peak T cell response. A significant rise in spike-specific TCR breadth and depth was observed after two AZD1222 doses relative to day 0 and relative to MenACWY recipients. Most participants were white British and females outnumbered males, and the authors suggested that clonal diversity may have been underestimated. Conclusions about previously exposed vaccinees were limited because only five to seven AZD1222 recipients were SARS-CoV-2 seropositive at baseline.

The CDR3 regions of human TCRbeta chains were subjected to immunosequencing. The authors' pipeline ran thus. TCRs in the repertoires were matched against a reference library of SARS-CoV-2-specific TCRs that had been generated with the MIRA antigen-specificity platform. Breadth meant the fraction of unique TCRs that were SARS-CoV-2-associated, whereas depth meant the fraction of total T cells that were SARS-CoV-2-associated. Using the MIRA data, each spike-specific TCR was mapped to the spike region that the TCR reacts to and placed in a CD4 or CD8 class. Log10-transformed breadth and depth values were compared by one-way ANOVA with Sidak's multiple comparisons tests. This immuneACCESS table, as held by TCRdb, lists in-frame sequences with V and J called but not all clones. Of the missing ones, under half trace to an unresolved V gene in checked studies; the others have no known cause. Clone size and V and J calls were adopted from that table, with D and trimming inferred from the DNA. The sample table contains over 140,000 clones; only one count was recorded for 80% to 95% of them. The top ten clonotypes cover around 3.5% of the sample.

The sequence is built from TRBV29-1 and TRBJ1-2, with the D gene too uncertain to name. The origin of this receptor is an adult who received the AZD1222 COVID-19 vaccine. The input for sequencing was peripheral blood, taken 28 days after the second AZD1222 dose. At the DNA level, the sequence is TGCAGCGTTAAGACCGGGGTCCTAAAGGGCTACACCTTC. Its translation reads: CSVKTGVLKGYTF.